The 26 T cell receptor beta chains presented below share a single source sample, sequenced in a study of identical twins (dated by TCRdb to the mid-2010s). Library method: 5' RACE. The data were produced on an Illumina HiSeq 2000. The public reads were reprocessed in TCRdb via fastp at Q25 and MiXCR, keeping in-frame beta chains. Records with the same CDR3 protein are collapsed into one entry carrying the most frequent genes and DNA. Across this sample there are hundreds of thousands of distinct CDR3 sequences, with less than 25% seen only once. 4% to 5.5% of the sample rests with the top ten. These data also featured in a second study, about T cells expressing NK-cell markers.

The sample consisted of PBMCs. The receptors originated from a woman in her late teens or twenties in good health.

The V gene is TRBV30, the J gene TRBJ2-2; 8 positions match TRBD2. V gave up 0 bases and J gave up 6 bases; unmatched junction bases: 0. The CDR3 consists of 13 residues. Germline V CDR1 and CDR2: GTSNPN, SVGIG (reference sequence). CDR3 in amino acids: CAWSVGGAGELFF. The CDR3 DNA sequence: TGTGCCTGGAGTGTCGGGGGGGCCGGGGAGCTGTTTTTT.

J is TRBJ2-7 and V is TRBV29-1; D not resolved. The CDR3 has 12 residues. Trimming left V 7 bases short and J 0 bases short, with 10 bases between. Germline V gene sequence: CDR1 SQVTM, CDR2 ANQGSEA. The CDR3 bases are TGCAGCGCAACGGTGAGCTCCTACGAGCAGTACTTC. It translates to CSATVSSYEQYF.

The chain combines TRBV7-9 with TRBJ2-3; 7 bases line up with TRBD1. Germline V lookup: CDR1 SEHNR, CDR2 FQNEAQ (reference sequence). This CDR3 spans 14 amino acids. J gave up 14 bases and V 5 bases, and 16 bases lay outside the gene matches. Here the CDR3 reads CASSRSTGQSHRYF. The DNA of the CDR3 is TGTGCCAGCAGCAGGTCGACAGGGCAAAGCCACCGGTATTTT.

This clonotype was found a few times. The chain couples TRBV5-1 to TRBJ2-1, with 7 bases aligning to TRBD2. V lost 4 bases, J lost 2 bases, and 6 bases stayed unmatched. Germline CDR1 SGHRS, CDR2 YFSETQ. This CDR3 contains 15 residues. The CDR3 reads CASSRGGLPYNEQFF. The CDR3 bases are TGCGCCAGCAGCCGCGGGGGACTTCCCTACAATGAGCAGTTCTTC.

This clonotype was counted ten times or more. The V call is TRBV12-3 or TRBV12-4, the J call TRBJ2-7; no definite D call. This CDR3 region has 13 residues. Trimming shortened V by 3 bases and J by 6 bases, and 12 bases separated the two germline ends. CDR3 nucleotides: TGTGCCAGCAGTTTCTTCCCAGCCCGCGAGCAGTACTTC. This codes for CASSFFPAREQYF.

This clonotype was observed a few times. The rearrangement links TRBV12-3 or TRBV12-4 to TRBJ1-2, with D perhaps matching TRBD1 (6 bases). V was trimmed by 3 bases and J by 8 bases, leaving 13 bases between them. This CDR3 has 13 amino acids. The CDR3 is CASSFEGQIGYTF. The CDR3 DNA reads TGTGCCAGCAGTTTTGAAGGACAGATAGGCTACACCTTC.

This clonotype was seen only a few times. V usage is TRBV12-3 or TRBV12-4 and J usage is TRBJ1-1, with 8 bases matching TRBD1. The CDR3 covers 18 residues. Germline trimming cut 6 bases from V and 1 base from J; bases unmatched to any gene: 16. The CDR3 is CASSYPRTGLPSNTEAFF. The DNA of the CDR3 is TGTGCCAGCAGCTACCCCAGGACAGGGTTACCTTCGAACACTGAAGCTTTCTTT.

This clonotype has only a few counts. The V gene is TRBV6-2 or TRBV6-3, the J gene TRBJ2-1, with 9 bases lining up with TRBD2. CDR1 and CDR2 from the germline V gene are MNHEY and SVGEGT. V was clipped by 7 bases and J by 6 bases; unmatched bases: 10. The CDR3 totals 15 residues. CDR3 in DNA: TGTGCCAGCAACATCCTAGCGGGGCCTCTCAATGAGCAGTTCTTC. This gives the protein CASNILAGPLNEQFF.

This clonotype was counted between two and nine times. This chain connects TRBV20-1 to TRBJ1-2, with 11 positions matching TRBD1. Per germline, CDR1 DFQATT and CDR2 SNEGSKA (reference sequence). The junction had 12 bases not matched to a gene; V was cut back by 7 bases and J by 8 bases. The CDR3 loop spans 14 amino acids. CDR3 nucleotides: TGCAGTGGGGATTTTGGACAGGGGGCTGGGGGCTACACCTTC. Its protein is CSGDFGQGAGGYTF.

This clonotype came up once. The rearrangement uses TRBV9 and TRBJ2-1; no firm D call. The V end was cut by 0 bases, the J end by 7 bases, with 11 bases between. There are 14 residues in the CDR3. Looked up from germline, CDR1 is SGDLS and CDR2 is YYNGEE. Written as DNA, the CDR3 is TGTGCCAGCAGCGTAGAGCCAGTATCTAATGAGCAGTTCTTC. Protein sequence: CASSVEPVSNEQFF.

This clonotype has a handful of counts. The chain recombines TRBV25-1 with TRBJ1-1, with D uncertain. V lost 3 bases and J lost 1, with 6 bases in between. Looked up from germline, CDR1 is MGHDK and CDR2 is SYGVNS. CDR3 length equals 13 residues. The CDR3 loop reads CASSESANTEAFF. The CDR3 coding sequence is TGTGCCAGCAGTGAGTCAGCGAACACTGAAGCTTTCTTT.

The rearrangement links TRBV15 to TRBJ1-2, with D perhaps matching TRBD1 (6 bases). The germline CDR1 and CDR2 sequences are LNHNV and YYDKDF (reference sequence). V lost 4 bases and J lost 3, with 6 bases in between. This CDR3 comprises 12 residues. CDR3 nucleotide sequence: TGTGCCACCAGCAACAGGGACTATGGCTACACCTTC. Encoded protein: CATSNRDYGYTF.

The rearrangement links TRBV5-1 to TRBJ1-2; D is possibly TRBD1 (5 bases). V dropped 2 bases and J dropped 7 bases, with 9 bases sitting between them. This CDR3 spans 12 amino acids. Per germline, CDR1 SGHRS and CDR2 YFSETQ. The CDR3, as DNA: TGCGCCAGCAGCTTTCAAGACAGTGGCTACACCTTC. This codes for CASSFQDSGYTF.

This clonotype was detected only a few times. V is TRBV20-1 and J is TRBJ2-3; 10 positions agree with TRBD1. The CDR3 has 13 amino acids. V shed 8 bases, J shed 6 bases, and the junction held 8 bases outside the gene matches. The germline CDR1 and CDR2 sequences are DFQATT and SNEGSKA (reference sequence). The DNA of the CDR3 is TGCAGTAAACGACAGGGGGCTCGGGATACGCAGTATTTT. The encoded protein is CSKRQGARDTQYF.

This clonotype was counted many times. The chain employs TRBV12-3 or TRBV12-4 and TRBJ1-4; D unclear. This CDR3 is built from 14 residues. The V gene lost 6 bases and the J gene lost 0 bases, with 8 bases spanning the gap. CDR3 region: CASSLATTNEKLFF. The CDR3 DNA reads TGTGCCAGCAGCCTAGCTACAACTAATGAAAAACTGTTTTTT.

This clonotype was found a few times. CDR3 coding DNA: TGTGCCAGCAGTTTAATTGGGACTAGCGGGGTAGGGAATGAGCAGTTCTTC. Amino acid sequence: CASSLIGTSGVGNEQFF. This chain joins TRBV27 and TRBJ2-1; 13 bases align to TRBD2. Germline V gene sequence: CDR1 MNHEY, CDR2 SMNVEV (reference sequence). The CDR3 length is 17 residues. V lost 2 bases to trimming and J lost 7 bases; unmatched junction nucleotides: 8.

The chain employs TRBV5-1 and TRBJ2-3; no clear D gene. Germline CDR1 and CDR2: SGHRS and YFSETQ. This CDR3 spans 15 amino acids. The V end lost 1 base, the J end lost 0 bases, and 9 bases lay between the germline ends. The CDR3 region has the DNA TGCGCCAGCAGCTTGAATGGACGAAGCACAGATACGCAGTATTTT. Translated, it gives CASSLNGRSTDTQYF.

This clonotype has more than one count but fewer than ten. An end of the junction differs from the germline gene, which may be a read error. This chain joins TRBV5-1 and TRBJ2-7; 8 bases fit TRBD2. Germline-derived CDR1 and CDR2 are SGHRS and YFSETQ. The length of the CDR3 is 14 residues. CDR3 nucleotides: TGCGCCAGCAGTTTGGGAGCGGGAGTCTACGAGCAGTACTTC. This translates into CASSLGAGVYEQYF.

V is TRBV18 and J is TRBJ1-1, with TRBD1 identical over 9 bases. Unmatched junction bases numbered 2, after V lost 4 bases and J lost 8 bases. The CDR3 runs to 12 residues. The germline V gene has CDR1 KGHSH and CDR2 LQKENI. The chain's CDR3 is CASSRDREEAFF. The DNA for the CDR3 is TGTGCCAGCTCACGGGACAGGGAAGAAGCTTTCTTT.

The chain is built from TRBV2 and TRBJ2-3, with 10 bases identical to TRBD2. V shed 7 bases, J shed 6 bases, and the junction held 10 bases outside the gene matches. Germline CDR1 reads SNHLY; CDR2 reads FYNNEI. This CDR3 is built from 15 residues. The CDR3 sequence: CASIRQTSGWDTQYF. CDR3 sequence (DNA): TGTGCCAGCATACGGCAGACTAGCGGGTGGGATACGCAGTATTTT. Together with reference TRBV2 and TRBJ2-3, the CDR3 gives the full variable domain: EPEVTQTPSHQVTQMGQEVILRCVPISNHLYFYWYRQILGQKVEFLVSFYNNEISEKSEIFDDQFSVERPDGSNFTLKIRSTKLEDSAMYFCASIRQTSGWDTQYFGPGTRLTVL.

This clonotype has only a few counts. The rearrangement links TRBV5-6 to TRBJ2-7, with D unclear. The length of the CDR3 is 14 residues. CDR1 and CDR2 (germline): SGHDT, YYEEEE. V lost 0 bases and J lost 2, with 9 bases in between. For the CDR3, the DNA is TGTGCCAGCAGCTTGGGGGTAGGGACCTACGAGCAGTACTTC. Its protein is CASSLGVGTYEQYF.

The chain combines TRBV14 with TRBJ2-1, with TRBD2 matching 11 bases. CDR1 and CDR2 from the germline V gene are SGHDN and FVKESK. This CDR3 region has 16 residues. Losses at the gene ends were 4 bases for V and 7 bases for J; bases not matched to a gene: 9. In nucleotides, the CDR3 is TGTGCCAGCAGCCCAGGACTAGCGGGTTTGGCGAATGAGCAGTTCTTC. Residues: CASSPGLAGLANEQFF.

V usage is TRBV5-1 and J usage is TRBJ2-1; 7 nucleotides line up with TRBD2. J was trimmed by 6 bases and V by 0 bases; bases with no gene match: 6. Germline-derived CDR1 and CDR2 are SGHRS and YFSETQ. The CDR3 is 15 residues long. The CDR3, as DNA: TGCGCCAGCAGCTTGGCCGCGGGAGCGGTCAATGAGCAGTTCTTC. Its protein is CASSLAAGAVNEQFF.

V and J are TRBV20-1 and TRBJ1-2; D uncertain. Trimming stripped 3 bases from V and 6 bases from J, with 20 bases between. The CDR3 is made up of 15 amino acids. Germline-derived CDR1 and CDR2 are DFQATT and SNEGSKA (reference sequence). This CDR3 is CSASPHAEGRDGYTF. CDR3 in DNA: TGCAGTGCTAGTCCTCATGCAGAGGGTAGAGATGGCTACACCTTC.

The table lists this clonotype with a few counts. The V call is TRBV12-3 or TRBV12-4, the J call TRBJ1-5; D gene unclear. Deletions cut 3 bases from V and 5 bases from J, with 8 bases between. The CDR3 consists of 13 residues. The CDR3 bases are TGTGCCAGCAGTTTGGGGTGGTATCAGCCCCAGCATTTT. Translated, it gives CASSLGWYQPQHF.

The chain recombines TRBV7-9 with TRBJ2-1, with 7 bases identical to TRBD2. V was pared by 11 bases and J by 2 bases, with 9 bases of the junction left unmatched. Germline V gene sequence: CDR1 SEHNR, CDR2 FQNEAQ (reference sequence). The CDR3 extends over 14 amino acids. CDR3 residues: CAHPREATYNEQFF. The CDR3 nucleotides are TGTGCCCACCCACGGGAGGCAACCTACAATGAGCAGTTCTTC.